The rows below give T cell receptor beta chains drawn from one sample of a study of blood T cells in healthy people across ages. In TCRdb, the 5' RACE reads were re-called with MiXCR into one record per CDR3 protein. Of some 1,800,000 distinct CDR3 sequences in the sample, roughly two fifths were seen once. Input material: blood. The receptors derive from a human donor in good health. Each CDR3 is given with its conserved first and last residue. A D gene is named only where the DNA matches it firmly. Clone size is shown for a subset of rows, as once, few, many or a class of expanded clone.

size: -; V: TRBV7-2; D: TRBD2; J: TRBJ2-7; CDR3: CASSFLAGPSYEQYF; DNA: TGTGCCAGCAGCTTCCTAGCGGGGCCGTCCTACGAGCAGTACTTC
size: many; V: TRBV20-1; D: TRBD1; J: TRBJ2-3; CDR3: CSASRGQGDTQYF; DNA: TGCAGTGCTAGTAGGGGACAGGGAGATACGCAGTATTTT
size: -; V: TRBV14; D: -; J: TRBJ1-1; CDR3: CASSRYREGTEAFF; DNA: TGTGCCAGCAGCCGTTACAGGGAGGGGACTGAAGCTTTCTTT
size: -; V: TRBV7-2; D: -; J: TRBJ1-2; CDR3: CASSLKMVSYGYTF; DNA: TGTGCCAGCAGCTTGAAGATGGTCAGCTATGGCTACACCTTC
size: -; V: TRBV7-2; D: -; J: TRBJ2-5; CDR3: CASSAYRIQETQYF; DNA: TGTGCCAGCAGCGCCTACAGGATCCAAGAGACCCAGTACTTC
size: -; V: TRBV7-8; D: TRBD1; J: TRBJ2-7; CDR3: CASRSQGQPSYEQYF; DNA: TGTGCCAGCAGATCTCAGGGACAGCCGTCCTACGAGCAGTACTTC
size: -; V: TRBV5-1; D: -; J: TRBJ1-1; CDR3: CASSLEEVGQGRMSVTEAFF; DNA: TGCGCCAGCAGCTTGGAGGAGGTGGGGCAGGGAAGAATGTCGGTCACTGAAGCTTTCTTT
size: -; V: TRBV20-1; D: -; J: TRBJ2-3; CDR3: CSAKRVADTDTQYF; DNA: TGCAGTGCTAAGAGAGTTGCCGACACAGATACGCAGTATTTT
size: -; V: TRBV6-5; D: TRBD2; J: TRBJ2-3; CDR3: CASRQLAGAEDTQYF; DNA: TGTGCCAGCAGACAACTAGCGGGGGCGGAAGATACGCAGTATTTT
size: -; V: TRBV20-1; D: -; J: TRBJ1-2; CDR3: CSAGERANYGYTF; DNA: TGCAGTGCTGGGGAGAGAGCTAACTATGGCTACACCTTC
size: -; V: TRBV7-2; D: -; J: TRBJ1-1; CDR3: CASSSPNRPANTEAFF; DNA: TGTGCCAGCAGCTCCCCGAATCGTCCAGCGAACACTGAAGCTTTCTTT
size: -; V: TRBV6-6; D: TRBD1; J: TRBJ1-5; CDR3: CASSWTGGAQPQHF; DNA: TGTGCCAGCAGTTGGACAGGGGGCGCGCAGCCCCAGCATTTT
size: few; V: TRBV7-8; D: TRBD1; J: TRBJ1-2; CDR3: CASSSHITGTGGYTF; DNA: TGTGCCAGCAGCTCCCATATTACCGGGACAGGAGGCTACACCTTC
size: few; V: TRBV7-2; D: -; J: TRBJ2-1; CDR3: CASSPQADIPQFF; DNA: TGTGCCAGCAGCCCGCAGGCAGACATACCACAGTTCTTC
size: -; V: TRBV24-1; D: -; J: TRBJ2-2; CDR3: CATSDFLNSAGTGELFF; DNA: TGTGCCACCAGTGATTTTCTTAACAGTGCTGGAACCGGGGAGCTGTTTTTT
size: -; V: TRBV4-3; D: TRBD2; J: TRBJ2-1; CDR3: CASSPTWVAGASEQFF; DNA: TGCGCCAGCAGCCCTACCTGGGTAGCGGGGGCGAGTGAGCAGTTCTTC
size: few; V: TRBV5-8; D: TRBD1; J: TRBJ1-2; CDR3: CASSSWTGVENGYTF; DNA: TGTGCCAGCAGCTCATGGACAGGGGTGGAGAATGGCTACACCTTC
size: -; V: TRBV29-1; D: -; J: TRBJ1-1; CDR3: CSVEGIPDTEAFF; DNA: TGCAGCGTTGAAGGCATCCCGGACACTGAAGCTTTCTTT
size: many; V: TRBV29-1; D: -; J: TRBJ2-7; CDR3: CSVQTGGSYEQYF; DNA: TGCAGCGTCCAGACAGGAGGGTCCTACGAGCAGTACTTC
size: -; V: TRBV5-1; D: -; J: TRBJ2-1; CDR3: CASSLAGHSNEQFF; DNA: TGCGCCAGCAGCCTGGCGGGACACTCCAATGAGCAGTTCTTC
size: -; V: TRBV10-3; D: -; J: TRBJ1-2; CDR3: CAISDLGNYGYTF; DNA: TGTGCCATCAGTGATCTAGGGAACTATGGCTACACCTTC
size: -; V: TRBV7-9; D: -; J: TRBJ1-1; CDR3: CASTLGGWRTEAFF; DNA: TGTGCCAGCACCCTAGGAGGATGGCGTACTGAAGCTTTCTTT
size: -; V: TRBV29-1; D: -; J: TRBJ2-7; CDR3: CSVGVTGSYEQYF; DNA: TGCAGCGTTGGGGTCACTGGCTCCTACGAGCAGTACTTC
size: few; V: TRBV12-3/TRBV12-4; D: -; J: TRBJ2-7; CDR3: CASGSTGSEQYF; DNA: TGTGCCAGCGGTTCGACAGGCAGCGAGCAGTACTTC
size: many; V: TRBV7-3; D: -; J: TRBJ2-3; CDR3: CASSLGPYLTDTQYF; DNA: TGTGCCAGCAGCTTGGGGCCCTATCTCACAGATACGCAGTATTTT
size: -; V: TRBV5-1; D: -; J: TRBJ1-4; CDR3: CASSLLRTGIRGEKLFF; DNA: TGCGCCAGCAGCTTGCTCCGTACAGGCATCCGGGGAGAAAAACTGTTTTTT
size: -; V: TRBV9; D: -; J: TRBJ2-7; CDR3: CASSAEFNHEQYF; DNA: TGTGCCAGCAGCGCCGAATTCAATCACGAGCAGTACTTC
size: -; V: TRBV5-1; D: TRBD1; J: TRBJ2-5; CDR3: CASSGDRGQHGTQYF; DNA: TGCGCCAGCAGTGGGGACAGGGGCCAGCATGGGACCCAGTACTTC
size: few; V: TRBV7-8; D: -; J: TRBJ1-4; CDR3: CASSSGFNEKLFF; DNA: TGTGCCAGCAGCTCGGGGTTTAATGAAAAACTGTTTTTT
size: few; V: TRBV28; D: TRBD1; J: TRBJ1-2; CDR3: CASSLKTGGLYGYTF; DNA: TGTGCCAGCAGTTTAAAGACAGGGGGACTCTATGGCTACACCTTC
size: -; V: TRBV6-5; D: -; J: TRBJ2-7; CDR3: CASSSLTDTYEQYF; DNA: TGTGCCAGCAGTTCATTGACGGATACCTACGAGCAGTACTTC